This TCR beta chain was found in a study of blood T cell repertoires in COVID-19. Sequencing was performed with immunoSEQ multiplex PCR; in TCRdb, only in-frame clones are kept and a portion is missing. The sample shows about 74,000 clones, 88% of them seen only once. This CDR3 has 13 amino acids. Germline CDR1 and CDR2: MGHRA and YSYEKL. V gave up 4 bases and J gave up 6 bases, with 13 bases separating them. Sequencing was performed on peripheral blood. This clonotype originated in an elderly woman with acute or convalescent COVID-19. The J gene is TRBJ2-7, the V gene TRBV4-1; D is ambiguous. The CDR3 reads CASSPLDPPEQYF. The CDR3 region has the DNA TGCGCCAGCAGCCCCCTAGACCCCCCCGAGCAGTACTTC.